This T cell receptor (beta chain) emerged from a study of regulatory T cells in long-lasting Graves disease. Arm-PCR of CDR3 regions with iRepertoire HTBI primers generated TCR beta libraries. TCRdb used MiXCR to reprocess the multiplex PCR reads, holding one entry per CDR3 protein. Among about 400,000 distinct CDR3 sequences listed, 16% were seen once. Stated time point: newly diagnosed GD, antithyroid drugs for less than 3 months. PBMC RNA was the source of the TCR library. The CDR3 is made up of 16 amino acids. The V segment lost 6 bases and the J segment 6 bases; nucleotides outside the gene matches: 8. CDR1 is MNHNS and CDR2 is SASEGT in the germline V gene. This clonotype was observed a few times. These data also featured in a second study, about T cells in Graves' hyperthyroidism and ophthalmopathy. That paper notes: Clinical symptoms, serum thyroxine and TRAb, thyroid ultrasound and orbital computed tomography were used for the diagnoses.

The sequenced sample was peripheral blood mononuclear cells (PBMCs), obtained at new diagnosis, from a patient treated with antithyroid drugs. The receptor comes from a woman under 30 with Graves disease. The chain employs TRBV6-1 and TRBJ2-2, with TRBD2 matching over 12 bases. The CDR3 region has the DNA TGTGCCAGCAGGCCACTAGCGGGAGGAAATTCCGGGGAGCTGTTTTTT. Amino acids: CASRPLAGGNSGELFF.